This passage covers 11 T cell receptor beta chains from one sample sequenced in a study of blood T cell repertoires in COVID-19. Sequencing was performed with immunoSEQ multiplex PCR; in TCRdb, only in-frame clones are kept and a portion is missing. The repertoire holds about 390,000 clones, with more than 75% as singletons. Specimen: peripheral blood. The source of these receptors is a woman in her sixties or seventies with COVID-19, enrolled during active disease.

The chain links TRBV19 to TRBJ1-1, with 9 bases identical to TRBD1. This CDR3 is 15 amino acids long. Germline V gives CDR1 LNHDA, CDR2 SQIVND (reference sequence). The trim removed 2 bases at V and 4 bases at J, leaving 5 bases unmatched. The CDR3 DNA reads as TGTGCCAGTAGTATAACAGGGGGCGCGGTCACTGAAGCTTTCTTT. Translation gives CASSITGGAVTEAFF.

This sequence joins TRBV24-1 and TRBJ1-1; D is ambiguous. Trimming took off 4 bases at V and 6 bases at J, with 11 bases between the two ends. This CDR3 has 13 residues. Germline V gene sequence: CDR1 KGHDR, CDR2 SFDVKD. CDR3 sequence reads: CATSDPPPAEAFF. Here the CDR3 DNA reads TGTGCCACCAGTGACCCCCCGCCGGCTGAAGCTTTCTTT.

The rearrangement joins TRBV5-8 to TRBJ1-1; D ambiguous. CDR1 SGHTS and CDR2 YDEGEE come from the germline V gene. The CDR3 sequence is 14 residues long. Trimming stripped 1 base from V and 0 bases from J, with 7 bases between. CDR3 residues: CASSLLHMNTEAFF. The CDR3 bases are TGTGCCAGCAGCTTGTTACACATGAACACTGAAGCTTTCTTT.

The chain is built from TRBV7-9 and TRBJ1-1; D not resolved. Germline values: CDR1 SEHNR, CDR2 FQNEAQ (reference sequence). CDR3 length equals 13 residues. The V and J ends lost 7 bases and 11 bases respectively, with 20 bases between them. The CDR3 nucleotides are TGTGCCAGCACCCCCCTCCCGTCAGTCGTGGCTTTCTTT. Protein: CASTPLPSVVAFF.

The rearrangement joins TRBV5-5 to TRBJ1-2; possibly TRBD1 for D (6 bases). This CDR3 spans 16 amino acids. With 4 bases removed from V and 4 bases from J, the gap between germline ends came to 20 bases. Germline CDR1 is SGHKS and CDR2 is YYEKEE (reference sequence). In DNA, the CDR3 is TGTGCCAGCAGCCCCCCGGGGGGCGGCGCGTTCTATGGCTACACCTTC. Its protein product is CASSPPGGGAFYGYTF.

The J gene is TRBJ2-2, the V gene TRBV6-5; 7 bases agree with TRBD1. V shed 10 bases, J shed 4 bases, and the junction held 9 bases outside the gene matches. This CDR3 contains 14 residues. Germline V gene lookup returns CDR1 MNHEY and CDR2 SVGAGI. The CDR3 DNA reads as TGTGCCACCGAGGGGGCCCCAGCCACCGGGGAGCTGTTTTTT. It codes for CATEGAPATGELFF.

In nucleotides, the CDR3 is TGTGCCACCAGCAGAGGCCGGGAAAAACTGTTTTTT. Encoded protein: CATSRGREKLFF. The V and J genes are TRBV15 and TRBJ1-4; no reliable D call. CDR1 LNHNV and CDR2 YYDKDF come from the germline V gene (reference sequence). This CDR3 is 12 amino acids long. V lost 1 base to trimming and J lost 8 bases, with 5 bases between them. Drawing the rest from reference TRBV15 and TRBJ1-4, the complete variable domain is DAMVIQNPRYQVTQFGKPVTLSCSQTLNHNVMYWYQQKSSQAPKLLFHYYDKDFNNEADTPDNFQSRRPNTSFCFLDIRSPGLGDTAMYLCATSRGREKLFFGSGTQLSVL.

The V and J genes are TRBV18 and TRBJ2-7; 9 bases map to TRBD1. In germline, CDR1 is KGHSH, CDR2 LQKENI. This CDR3 is built from 17 residues. V lost 2 bases to trimming and J lost 1 base; unmatched junction nucleotides: 9. In DNA form, the CDR3 reads TGTGCCAGCTCACCAGGGACAGGGAAAACATTGTCCTACGAGCAGTACTTC. This translates into CASSPGTGKTLSYEQYF.

J is TRBJ2-1 and V is TRBV5-6; maybe TRBD2 (7 bases). Trimming left V 7 bases short and J 6 bases short, with 20 bases between. In germline, CDR1 is SGHDT, CDR2 YYEEEE. This CDR3 is built from 15 residues. The CDR3 sequence is CASLAEGGARNEQFF. The CDR3 DNA follows: TGTGCCAGCCTCGCGGAGGGGGGGGCACGCAATGAGCAGTTCTTC. Full variable domain (outside the CDR3, taken from reference TRBV5-6 and TRBJ2-1): DAGVTQSPTHLIKTRGQQVTLRCSPKSGHDTVSWYQQALGQGPQFIFQYYEEEERQRGNFPDRFSGHQFPNYSSELNVNALLLGDSALYLCASLAEGGARNEQFFGPGTRLTVL.

The gene calls are TRBV6-1 and TRBJ1-5; D may be TRBD1 (6 bases). Trimming left V 0 bases short and J 4 bases short, with 13 bases between. The CDR3 runs 16 residues. Germline V gene data show CDR1 as MNHNS and CDR2 as SASEGT. CDR3 coding DNA: TGTGCCAGCAGTGAAGCGGGAGGGACACTTAATCAGCCCCAGCATTTT. Translating gives CASSEAGGTLNQPQHF.

The gene calls are TRBV12-3 or TRBV12-4 and TRBJ1-5; 7 bases agree with TRBD1. The CDR3 has 13 residues. The V segment lost 5 bases and the J segment 5 bases; nucleotides outside the gene matches: 3. Here the CDR3 reads CASSRQGHQPQHF. The CDR3 bases are TGTGCCAGCAGTCGACAGGGCCATCAGCCCCAGCATTTT.